What follows are 5 T cell receptor beta chains derived from one specimen sequenced in a study of cytomegalovirus exposure and HLA in healthy donors. The primer mix had 60 Vbeta and 13 Jbeta primers. TCRdb's copy holds only in-frame clones and misses some; the assay was immunoSEQ multiplex PCR. This sample's table has about 170,000 clones. The sample taken for sequencing was PBMCs. The receptors come from a woman aged 60-70 years in good health and CMV-seronegative.

This chain joins TRBV2 and TRBJ2-3, with TRBD2 as a possible D gene (6 bases). The CDR3 loop spans 13 amino acids. Germline-derived CDR1 and CDR2 are SNHLY and FYNNEI. The germline V and J ends were trimmed by 3 bases and 4 bases, with 8 bases remaining between them. For the CDR3, the DNA is TGTGCCAGCAGTGACGGGACTTCAGATACGCAGTATTTT. Residues: CASSDGTSDTQYF.

The chain employs TRBV2 and TRBJ2-2, with D perhaps matching TRBD1 (6 bases). The length of the CDR3 is 16 residues. Trimming shortened V by 3 bases and J by 4 bases, and 15 bases separated the two germline ends. Germline V lookup: CDR1 SNHLY, CDR2 FYNNEI. The CDR3 reads CASSDVGARGTGELFF. The CDR3 DNA follows: TGTGCCAGCAGTGATGTGGGGGCGCGTGGCACCGGGGAGCTGTTTTTT.

The chain couples TRBV6-1 to TRBJ2-1, with TRBD2 matching 8 bases. J gave up 0 bases and V 4 bases, and 5 bases lay outside the gene matches. CDR3 length: 16 residues. Per germline, CDR1 MNHNS and CDR2 SASEGT. Here the CDR3 DNA reads TGTGCCAGCAGTGCAAAGCGGGAGACCTCCTACAATGAGCAGTTCTTC. Protein sequence: CASSAKRETSYNEQFF.

This rearrangement joins TRBV18 to TRBJ2-7; TRBD2 matches 7 bases. V lost 6 bases to trimming and J lost 3 bases; unmatched junction nucleotides: 8. Germline V gene lookup returns CDR1 KGHSH and CDR2 LQKENI. This CDR3 spans 14 amino acids. CDR3 protein: CASSGGRGDYEQYF. As DNA, the CDR3 is TGTGCCAGCTCCGGGGGGAGAGGAGACTACGAGCAGTACTTC.

J is TRBJ1-1 and V is TRBV6-5, with 12 bases lining up with TRBD1. The CDR3 is 15 residues long. J was trimmed by 4 bases and V by 5 bases; bases with no gene match: 5. Germline CDR1 reads MNHEY; CDR2 reads SVGAGI. The CDR3 spells CASSGDRGLGTEAFF. In DNA form, the CDR3 reads TGTGCCAGCAGTGGGGACAGGGGGCTCGGCACTGAAGCTTTCTTT.